Below, 20 T cell receptor beta chains from the same sample are listed, as sequenced in a study of blood T cell repertoires in COVID-19. The method was immunoSEQ multiplex PCR; TCRdb's version includes in-frame clones alone and lacks a portion of them. The sample includes 100,000 to 150,000 clones, roughly four fifths of them seen just once. Sequencing was done on a sample of peripheral blood. These receptor sequences come from a man aged 25-45 years with COVID-19, enrolled during active disease.

The rearrangement uses TRBV14 and TRBJ1-2, with a weak D call TRBD1 (6 bases). Trimming took 4 bases from V and 4 from J, leaving 13 bases between them. Germline CDR1 is SGHDN and CDR2 is FVKESK. CDR3 length: 14 residues. CDR3 sequence: CASSPAGAGYGYTF. The DNA of the CDR3 is TGTGCCAGCAGCCCAGCAGGGGCCGGCTATGGCTACACCTTC. The variable domain in full, completed from reference TRBV14 and TRBJ1-2, reads EAGVTQFPSHSVIEKGQTVTLRCDPISGHDNLYWYRRVMGKEIKFLLHFVKESKQDESGMPNNRFLAERTGGTYSTLKVQPAELEDSGVYFCASSPAGAGYGYTFGSGTRLTVV.

The chain joins TRBV7-6 to TRBJ2-7, with a tentative D call TRBD1 (5 bases). From germline, CDR1 is SGHVS and CDR2 FNYEAQ. CDR3 length equals 13 residues. V was trimmed by 1 base and J by 2 bases, leaving 6 bases between them. The CDR3 is CASSLDRTYEQYF. For the CDR3, the DNA is TGTGCCAGCAGCTTAGACAGGACCTACGAGCAGTACTTC.

In its sample, this clone was seen once. The V and J genes are TRBV29-1 and TRBJ2-6, with TRBD1 matching 9 bases. This CDR3 contains 19 residues. The V gene's germline CDR1 is SQVTM and CDR2 ANQGSEA. Trimming removed 3 bases from V and 0 bases from J; junction bases left unmatched: 12. The CDR3 nucleotides read TGCAGCGTTGAGTGGTTGGGGGACAGGGCTAGCTCTGGGGCCAACGTCCTGACTTTC. Translated: CSVEWLGDRASSGANVLTF.

The chain has TRBV13 and TRBJ2-1; a possible D gene is TRBD1 (6 bases). Trimming shortened V by 3 bases and J by 11 bases, and 11 bases separated the two germline ends. CDR3 length: 12 amino acids. The germline V gene has CDR1 PRHDT and CDR2 FYEKMQ (reference sequence). The CDR3 region is CASSFSGVKQFF. CDR3 nucleotides: TGTGCCAGCAGCTTTTCAGGGGTTAAGCAGTTCTTC.

This clone occurred a few times. The J gene is TRBJ1-5, the V gene TRBV28; 9 positions match TRBD1. V gave up 5 bases and J gave up 7 bases; unmatched junction bases: 15. The CDR3 runs 17 residues. Germline-derived CDR1 and CDR2 are MDHEN and SYDVKM. The CDR3 nucleotides read TGTGCCAGCAGTCCATGGGGTGAGACAGGGGGAAGGCAGCCCCAGCATTTT. It encodes CASSPWGETGGRQPQHF.

The chain employs TRBV28 and TRBJ1-1; unclear D gene. Per germline, CDR1 MDHEN and CDR2 SYDVKM. The germline V and J ends were trimmed by 3 bases and 3 bases, with 8 bases remaining between them. The CDR3 spans 13 residues. The CDR3 DNA is TGTGCCAGCAGTTTTCCTCGGGACACTGAAGCTTTCTTT. Translated: CASSFPRDTEAFF.

This clone was counted between two and nine times. This chain connects TRBV19 to TRBJ2-2; the match to TRBD1 covers 8 bases. CDR1 and CDR2 (germline): LNHDA, SQIVND (reference sequence). J lost 2 bases, V lost 6 bases, and 5 bases had no gene match. The CDR3 is made up of 15 amino acids. The CDR3 DNA follows: TGTGCCAGTAGGGTCGGGACAGGAAACACCGGGGAGCTGTTTTTT. It encodes CASRVGTGNTGELFF.

The chain employs TRBV4-3 and TRBJ1-3; weak D call: TRBD1 (6 bases). The CDR3 has 16 residues. The V gene's germline CDR1 is LGHNA and CDR2 YSLEER. V was pared by 0 bases and J by 4 bases, with 13 bases between. Here the CDR3 reads CASSQDLAGVGNTIYF. In nucleotides, the CDR3 is TGCGCCAGCAGCCAAGATCTTGCAGGGGTCGGAAACACCATATATTTT.

This clone occurred many times. At the DNA level, this CDR3 is encoded by other sequences in the same sample as well. This rearrangement joins TRBV5-4 to TRBJ2-7, with 7 nucleotides matching TRBD2. Losses at the gene ends were 5 bases for V and 2 bases for J; bases not matched to a gene: 4. The germline V gene encodes CDR1 SGHNT and CDR2 YYREEE (reference sequence). The CDR3 runs 13 residues. The DNA of the CDR3 is TGTGCCAGCAGACCTAGCGGAACCTACGAGCAGTACTTC. Translation gives CASRPSGTYEQYF. Variable domain in full (rest from reference TRBV5-4 and TRBJ2-7): ETGVTQSPTHLIKTRGQQVTLRCSSQSGHNTVSWYQQALGQGPQFIFQYYREEENGRGNFPPRFSGLQFPNYSSELNVNALELDDSALYLCASRPSGTYEQYFGPGTRLTVT.

The rearrangement joins TRBV7-3 to TRBJ2-3, with D possibly being TRBD2 (6 bases). V lost 3 bases and J 2 bases, leaving 6 bases between the germline ends. Germline assignment: CDR1 SGHTA and CDR2 FQGTGA. CDR3 size: 13 residues. CDR3 loop: CASSLGLTDTQYF. For the CDR3, the DNA is TGTGCCAGCAGCTTGGGACTCACAGATACGCAGTATTTT.

The chain couples TRBV29-1 to TRBJ1-2; 8 bases are a match to TRBD1. Germline assignment: CDR1 SQVTM and CDR2 ANQGSEA. This CDR3 contains 15 residues. The V gene end was trimmed by 6 bases and the J gene end by 6 bases; junction bases not matched to a gene: 15. This CDR3 is CSVRLQGARAHGYTF. DNA for the CDR3: TGCAGCGTGAGACTTCAGGGGGCGCGGGCACATGGCTACACCTTC.

The chain carries TRBV11-2 and TRBJ2-5; 14 bases align to TRBD2. This CDR3 is built from 12 residues. Germline V gene sequence: CDR1 SGHAT, CDR2 FQNNGV. The trim removed 8 bases at V and 13 bases at J, leaving 6 bases unmatched. The CDR3 sequence is CASGTSGGPLYF. The DNA of the CDR3 is TGTGCCAGCGGGACTAGCGGGGGCCCACTGTACTTC.

This clone occurred once. This rearrangement joins TRBV6-5 to TRBJ2-5; D ambiguous. Germline V gene lookup returns CDR1 MNHEY and CDR2 SVGAGI. This CDR3 spans 15 amino acids. Trimming removed 0 bases at V and 1 base at J, with 9 bases between. This CDR3 is CASSYSAGFQETQYF. As DNA, the CDR3 is TGTGCCAGCAGTTACTCGGCAGGCTTCCAAGAGACCCAGTACTTC.

This clone showed up just once. The V and J genes are TRBV5-5 and TRBJ1-2, with D possibly matching TRBD1 (6 bases). CDR3 length: 15 residues. Germline loops: CDR1 SGHKS, CDR2 YYEKEE (reference sequence). Trimming shortened V by 4 bases and J by 4 bases, and 17 bases separated the two germline ends. The CDR3 nucleotides are TGTGCCAGCAGCCTATCCAGGGGCACTGCCTATGGCTACACCTTC. Residues: CASSLSRGTAYGYTF.

This clone appeared many times. Other DNA sequences in this sample translate to the same CDR3. The chain joins TRBV5-1 to TRBJ1-3; unclear D gene. Trimming removed 5 bases at V and 0 bases at J, with 9 bases between. The CDR3 is made up of 14 amino acids. The germline V gene encodes CDR1 SGHRS and CDR2 YFSETQ. The chain's CDR3 is CASRDSFSGNTIYF. CDR3 nucleotide sequence: TGCGCCAGCAGGGACTCCTTCTCTGGAAACACCATATATTTT.

The chain uses TRBV19 and TRBJ1-1; D is possibly TRBD1 (6 bases). The V and J ends lost 5 bases and 0 bases respectively, with 13 bases between them. Germline V gene sequence: CDR1 LNHDA, CDR2 SQIVND (reference sequence). This CDR3 comprises 15 residues. This CDR3 reads CASSPQDRLNTEAFF. CDR3 in DNA: TGTGCCAGTAGTCCGCAAGACAGGCTGAACACTGAAGCTTTCTTT. Based on the CDR3 plus reference TRBV19 and TRBJ1-1, the full variable domain is DGGITQSPKYLFRKEGQNVTLSCEQNLNHDAMYWYRQDPGQGLRLIYYSQIVNDFQKGDIAEGYSVSREKKESFPLTVTSAQKNPTAFYLCASSPQDRLNTEAFFGQGTRLTVV.

The rearrangement links TRBV27 to TRBJ1-3; D not certain. The CDR3 contains 14 residues. The V end lost 2 bases, the J end lost 2 bases, and 7 bases lay between the germline ends. Germline values: CDR1 MNHEY, CDR2 SMNVEV (reference sequence). The CDR3 region has the DNA TGTGCCAGCAGTTTACAGGCCGCTGGAAACACCATATATTTT. This gives the protein CASSLQAAGNTIYF.

The chain uses TRBV9 and TRBJ2-3; D might be TRBD2 (6 bases). The germline gives CDR1 SGDLS, CDR2 YYNGEE. This CDR3 contains 15 residues. V lost 3 bases, J lost 0 bases, and 11 bases lay in between. In DNA form, the CDR3 reads TGTGCCAGCAGCGCTACTAGCAGTAGCACAGATACGCAGTATTTT. Its protein product is CASSATSSSTDTQYF.

The rearrangement links TRBV5-4 to TRBJ1-6, with 8 bases fitting TRBD1. Losses at the gene ends were 0 bases for V and 7 bases for J; bases not matched to a gene: 9. Germline loops: CDR1 SGHNT, CDR2 YYREEE (reference sequence). This CDR3 comprises 17 residues. The CDR3 nucleotides read TGTGCCAGCAGCTTGGCGGGCTTAGGACAGGGAAATTCACCCCTCCACTTT. Amino acids: CASSLAGLGQGNSPLHF.

The V gene is TRBV14, the J gene TRBJ1-1; possibly TRBD1 for D (5 bases). Germline V gives CDR1 SGHDN, CDR2 FVKESK. This CDR3 has 13 residues. Deletions cut 4 bases from V and 11 bases from J, with 17 bases between. CDR3 bases: TGTGCCAGCAGCCGAGGGGCGGGGGATAAGGCTTTCTTT. This encodes CASSRGAGDKAFF.